Listed here are 17 T cell receptor beta chains from one sample, sequenced in a study of regulatory T cells in long-lasting Graves disease. Construction of the TCR beta libraries employed iRepertoire HTBI primers in conjunction with Arm-PCR of CDR3 regions. TCRdb independently ran MiXCR on the multiplex PCR reads; one entry per CDR3 protein. The table includes 390,000 or so distinct CDR3 sequences, about 11% detected once. As for time point: newly diagnosed GD, antithyroid drugs for less than 3 months. There was RNA extracted from PBMCs, and the TCR library was made from it. The same data also contributed to another study, on T cells in Graves' hyperthyroidism and ophthalmopathy.

The sequences come from peripheral blood mononuclear cells (PBMCs), collected at new diagnosis, from a patient treated with antithyroid drugs. These receptor sequences come from a woman aged 18-35 years with Graves disease.

J is TRBJ2-2 and V is TRBV7-6; TRBD2 matches 13 bases. The CDR3 is 20 amino acids. V trimming: 5 bases; J trimming: 2 bases; junction bases outside the gene matches: 14. Germline V lookup: CDR1 SGHVS, CDR2 FNYEAQ. CDR3 region: CASSPPGLAGNRINTGELFF. CDR3 nucleotides: TGTGCCAGCAGCCCCCCGGGACTAGCGGGGAACAGAATTAACACCGGGGAGCTGTTTTTT.

The table lists this clonotype with a few counts. The rearrangement uses TRBV28 and TRBJ2-2, with a weak D call TRBD1 (5 bases). The CDR3 covers 14 residues. Germline assignment: CDR1 MDHEN and CDR2 SYDVKM. Trimming stripped 5 bases from V and 6 bases from J, with 13 bases between. The CDR3 loop reads CASSPHQGSGELFF. For the CDR3, the DNA is TGTGCCAGCAGTCCCCATCAGGGTTCCGGGGAGCTGTTTTTT.

This chain's CDR3 is CATTRLNTGELFF. Written as DNA, the CDR3 is TGTGCCACTACCAGACTGAACACCGGGGAGCTGTTTTTT. The J gene is TRBJ2-2, the V gene TRBV15; D is unclear. CDR3 length: 13 residues. Germline lookup yields CDR1 LNHNV and CDR2 YYDKDF (reference sequence). V lost 9 bases, J lost 1 base, and 9 bases lay in between.

This clonotype appeared a few times. The chain has TRBV6-2 or TRBV6-3 and TRBJ2-7; the D gene is possibly TRBD2 (5 bases). The CDR3 extends over 13 amino acids. Germline V gene lookup returns CDR1 MNHEY and CDR2 SVGEGT. V lost 4 bases and J 6 bases, leaving 13 bases between the germline ends. The CDR3: CASSLERRGEQYF. The CDR3 DNA reads TGTGCCAGCAGTTTGGAGCGGCGTGGCGAGCAGTACTTC.

This clonotype was recorded a few times. The rearrangement links TRBV19 to TRBJ1-2; 8 bases agree with TRBD1. The J segment lost 5 bases and the V segment lost 6 bases, leaving 5 bases of the junction unmatched. There are 13 residues in the CDR3. Looked up from germline, CDR1 is LNHDA and CDR2 is SQIVND (reference sequence). CDR3 in DNA: TGTGCCAGTAGGCAAAGGACAGGGTATGGCTACACCTTC. Amino acids: CASRQRTGYGYTF.

The table lists this clonotype with many counts. The chain has TRBV15 and TRBJ2-3, with TRBD2 identical over 9 bases. J gave up 4 bases and V 3 bases, and 8 bases lay outside the gene matches. The germline V gene has CDR1 LNHNV and CDR2 YYDKDF (reference sequence). The CDR3 has 16 amino acids. CDR3 DNA: TGTGCCACCAGCAGTCTGGCGGGGGGGAAGGCAGATACGCAGTATTTT. Translation: CATSSLAGGKADTQYF. The full variable domain, completed using reference TRBV15 and TRBJ2-3, is DAMVIQNPRYQVTQFGKPVTLSCSQTLNHNVMYWYQQKSSQAPKLLFHYYDKDFNNEADTPDNFQSRRPNTSFCFLDIRSPGLGDTAMYLCATSSLAGGKADTQYFGPGTRLTVL.

This clonotype was counted at least ten times. J is TRBJ2-1 and V is TRBV28; D possibly corresponds to TRBD2 (6 bases). The CDR3 is 18 residues long. The germline CDR1 and CDR2 sequences are MDHEN and SYDVKM. The V end lost 8 bases, the J end lost 0 bases, and 23 bases lay between the germline ends. The CDR3 here is CASGRPSPYLSSYNEQFF. DNA of the CDR3: TGTGCCAGCGGGAGGCCCAGTCCTTACCTCAGCTCCTACAATGAGCAGTTCTTC.

At least ten counts were recorded for this clonotype. The chain carries TRBV12-3 or TRBV12-4 and TRBJ2-1; 9 bases are shared with TRBD1. The V gene end was trimmed by 2 bases and the J gene end by 8 bases; junction bases not matched to a gene: 7. CDR3 size: 15 residues. CDR3 in DNA: TGTGCCAGCAGTTTAAGACAGGGGGTGGGCTATGAGCAGTTCTTC. It is translated as CASSLRQGVGYEQFF.

This clonotype was picked up many times. This chain joins TRBV7-9 and TRBJ2-1; TRBD1 is a possible D gene (6 bases). The CDR3 loop spans 16 amino acids. Germline CDR1 is SEHNR and CDR2 is FQNEAQ (reference sequence). Trimming left V 0 bases short and J 3 bases short, with 12 bases between. The CDR3 region is CASSLAQGQVYNEQFF. CDR3 in DNA: TGTGCCAGCAGCTTAGCGCAGGGACAAGTCTACAATGAGCAGTTCTTC.

This clonotype was counted ten times or more. J is TRBJ2-1 and V is TRBV20-1; D unresolved. Trimming left V 1 base short and J 5 bases short, with 3 bases between. Germline V CDR1 and CDR2: DFQATT, SNEGSKA (reference sequence). The CDR3 runs 11 residues. The CDR3 DNA follows: TGCAGTGCTAGAGGCCACAATGAGCAGTTCTTC. Protein product: CSARGHNEQFF.

CDR3 protein: CASSQDSQGAYGYTF. The DNA of the CDR3 is TGCGCCAGCAGCCAAGATAGCCAGGGGGCGTATGGCTACACCTTC. The chain carries TRBV4-3 and TRBJ1-2; 8 nucleotides align to TRBD1. CDR1 and CDR2 from the germline V gene are LGHNA and YSLEER. This CDR3 region has 15 residues. V was clipped by 0 bases and J by 5 bases; unmatched bases: 5.

This clonotype showed up many times. This chain links TRBV7-9 with TRBJ1-1; TRBD1 matches 9 bases. The junction had 12 bases not matched to a gene; V was cut back by 3 bases and J by 7 bases. The CDR3 sequence is 16 residues long. The germline V gene encodes CDR1 SEHNR and CDR2 FQNEAQ (reference sequence). Here the CDR3 DNA reads TGTGCCAGCAGCTTCAAGGACAGGGGAACTTCTGGTGAAGCTTTCTTT. The encoded protein is CASSFKDRGTSGEAFF.

The rearrangement links TRBV4-1 to TRBJ2-7; 11 bases align to TRBD2. V lost 5 bases and J lost 5; bases outside the gene matches: 11. The CDR3 runs 16 residues. Germline CDR1 reads MGHRA; CDR2 reads YSYEKL. CDR3 protein: CASSITSGSFIDEQYF. In DNA, the CDR3 is TGCGCCAGCAGCATCACTAGCGGGAGTTTTATCGACGAGCAGTACTTC.

This clonotype was recorded many times. The V call is TRBV10-3, the J call TRBJ2-3, with a tentative D call TRBD1 (6 bases). Germline lookup yields CDR1 ENHRY and CDR2 SYGVKD. Between the trimmed V and J ends, which lost 7 bases and 4 bases, there was a span of 15 bases. This CDR3 contains 14 residues. This CDR3 is CAITPVQGPDTQYF. As DNA, the CDR3 is TGTGCCATCACGCCGGTCCAGGGGCCAGATACGCAGTATTTT.

This clonotype was recorded at least ten times. CDR3 amino acids: CATSGGGETQYF. CDR3 nucleotide sequence: TGTGCCACCAGTGGCGGGGGAGAGACCCAGTACTTC. V and J are TRBV24-1 and TRBJ2-5, with 7 bases aligning to TRBD2. Germline V gives CDR1 KGHDR, CDR2 SFDVKD. The J segment lost 4 bases and the V segment lost 5 bases, leaving 0 bases of the junction unmatched. This CDR3 is 12 amino acids long.

The J gene is TRBJ1-2, the V gene TRBV6-2 or TRBV6-3, with a weak D call TRBD1 (6 bases). The CDR3 is made up of 15 amino acids. Between the trimmed V and J ends, which lost 0 bases and 0 bases, there was a span of 8 bases. Germline lookup yields CDR1 MNHEY and CDR2 SVGEGT. The CDR3: CASSYSDRANYGYTF. CDR3 sequence (DNA): TGTGCCAGCAGTTACTCGGACAGAGCTAACTATGGCTACACCTTC.

A note on this clonotype: Given a much more abundant clone one base away, this may be a read error. This rearrangement joins TRBV6-1 to TRBJ1-2, with 9 bases identical to TRBD1. Per germline, CDR1 MNHNS and CDR2 SASEGT. CDR3 length: 13 residues. Unmatched junction bases numbered 8, after V lost 6 bases and J lost 9 bases. The CDR3 DNA follows: TGTGCCAGCAGCATCCGGGACAGGGACAGCTACACCTTC. It is translated as CASSIRDRDSYTF.